A selection of T cell receptor beta chains follows, all from one sample in a study of shared clonotypes between healthy human individuals. Clones were read by immunoSEQ multiplex PCR, and TCRdb kept only the in-frame ones, dropping some. The sample carries some 1,900,000 clones, just under 95% recorded once. Sequencing was done on a sample of naive CD8+ T cells sorted from blood. The source is a man aged 18 to 29 in good health. CDR3s include the opening cysteine and the closing phenylalanine or tryptophan. D genes are given only for firm matches. Size values are once, few and many counts, or a class for expanded clones, and some rows have none.

j_gene,v_gene,d_gene,abundance,CDR3nt,CDR3aa
TRBJ1-5,TRBV19,NA,NA,TGTGCCAGTAGTATGCGTCATCCTTCTCAGCCCCAGCATTTT,CASSMRHPSQPQHF
TRBJ2-3,TRBV2,NA,NA,TGTGCCAGCAACTCTAGAAACACAGATACGCAGTATTTT,CASNSRNTDTQYF
TRBJ2-1,TRBV30,NA,NA,TGTGCCTGGAGTGGCCGAACCAATGAGCAGTTCTTC,CAWSGRTNEQFF
TRBJ1-3,TRBV4-1,NA,NA,TGCGCCAGCAGCCAAGAGGTCCTGAACTCTGGAAACACCATATATTTT,CASSQEVLNSGNTIYF
TRBJ2-5,TRBV18,NA,NA,TGTGCCAGCTCACCCACGGATCAATGGGCGAAAAAGGGAGAGACCCAGTACTTC,CASSPTDQWAKKGETQYF
TRBJ2-3,TRBV6-6,NA,NA,TGTGCCAGCCATATTACCCCTGGCACAGATACGCAGTATTTT,CASHITPGTDTQYF
TRBJ2-3,TRBV11-2,NA,NA,TGTGCCAGCAGCTTAGGTAGTGGAGCAGATACGCAGTATTTT,CASSLGSGADTQYF
TRBJ1-5,TRBV4-1,TRBD1,NA,TGCGCCAGCAGCCCCGACAGGGCTATCAAGCCCCAGCATTTT,CASSPDRAIKPQHF
TRBJ2-5,TRBV13,NA,NA,TGTGCCAGCAGCCCGGACATAGGGGAAGAGACCCAGTACTTC,CASSPDIGEETQYF
TRBJ2-7,TRBV9,NA,NA,TGTGCCAGCAGCGTAGGACGGACATCCTACGAGCAGTACTTC,CASSVGRTSYEQYF
TRBJ2-7,TRBV18,NA,once,TGTGCCAGCTCACCAGGACTTGGGTACGAGCAGTACTTC,CASSPGLGYEQYF
TRBJ2-1,TRBV11-2,NA,NA,TGTGCCAGCAGCTTCTTCGGACATTTGGATGAGCAGTTCTTC,CASSFFGHLDEQFF
TRBJ2-5,TRBV5-6,TRBD1,NA,TGTGCCAGCAGCGCCGATGGACAGGGGGCGGTTGAGACCCAGTACTTC,CASSADGQGAVETQYF
TRBJ2-1,TRBV5-1,TRBD2,NA,TGCGCCAGCAGCTTGTGGGCTAGCGGGGGATACAATGAGCAGTTCTTC,CASSLWASGGYNEQFF
TRBJ2-7,TRBV19,NA,NA,TGTGCCAGTAGCCTCGGGTACAGGGAAATTTCCTACGAGCAGTACTTC,CASSLGYREISYEQYF
TRBJ2-7,TRBV27,TRBD2,NA,TGTGCCAGCAGTTTTACTAGCGGGAGGGAGCAGTACTTC,CASSFTSGREQYF
TRBJ2-1,TRBV2,TRBD1,NA,TGTGCCAGCAGCAGGGGACAGGGCCTGGATGAGCAGTTCTTC,CASSRGQGLDEQFF
TRBJ2-3,TRBV9,TRBD1,NA,TGTGCCAGCAGCGCCACAGGGGTCACAGATACGCAGTATTTT,CASSATGVTDTQYF
TRBJ2-7,TRBV5-4,TRBD2,NA,TGTGCCAGCAGCTCCCCGGGACTAGCGGACTTCTACGAGCAGTACTTC,CASSSPGLADFYEQYF
TRBJ1-2,TRBV13,TRBD1,few,TGTGCCAGCAGCGGGACAGGGGTAAATGGCTACACCTTC,CASSGTGVNGYTF
TRBJ2-7,TRBV27,NA,NA,TGTGCCAGCAGTCTTGGCAACGAGCAGTACTTC,CASSLGNEQYF
TRBJ1-2,TRBV2,TRBD1,once,TGTGCCAGCAGTGATCTGCGGCAGGGGGAAGGGTATGGCTACACCTTC,CASSDLRQGEGYGYTF
TRBJ1-3,TRBV27,NA,NA,TGTGCCAGCAGAATTCCTCCGGGCCGGACCCGCGAGACCGATGCAGAAGGAAACACCATATATTTT,CASRIPPGRTRETDAEGNTIYF
TRBJ2-1,TRBV15,NA,NA,TGTGCCACCAGCACCCGCTACAATGAGCAGTTCTTC,CATSTRYNEQFF
TRBJ2-7,TRBV11-1,NA,NA,TGTGCCAGCAGGGGGGACGGGAACGAGCAGTACTTC,CASRGDGNEQYF
TRBJ2-5,TRBV6-5,NA,once,TGTGCCAGCAGTTACAGGGAGGCCTCCGAGACCCAGTACTTC,CASSYREASETQYF
TRBJ2-7,TRBV5-5,NA,NA,TGTGCCAGCAGCTTTCGCCCCTTCTACGAGCAGTACTTC,CASSFRPFYEQYF
TRBJ2-1,TRBV5-1,NA,NA,TGCGCCAGCAGCTTGGACGGGGCAAGCTCCTACAATGAGCAGTTCTTC,CASSLDGASSYNEQFF
TRBJ1-1,TRBV30,TRBD1,NA,TGTGCCTGGAGCTTATTGGGACAGGGCGGCACTGAAGCTTTCTTT,CAWSLLGQGGTEAFF
TRBJ2-1,TRBV20-1,TRBD1,NA,TGCAGTGCAGGACAGGACGATGAGCAGTTCTTC,CSAGQDDEQFF
TRBJ2-2,TRBV4-1,NA,NA,TGCGCCAGCAGCCAAGGGACCCAGGGAGAGGGGAACACCGGGGAGCTGTTTTTT,CASSQGTQGEGNTGELFF
TRBJ1-6,TRBV27,NA,few,TGTGCCAGTTCCCTGACAGACGGCTCACCCCTCCACTTT,CASSLTDGSPLHF
TRBJ1-2,TRBV29-1,NA,NA,TGCAGCGTTGGAGGGGCCGACTATGGCTACACCTTC,CSVGGADYGYTF
TRBJ2-7,TRBV28,TRBD2,NA,TGTGCCAGCAGTCTCCTTAGCGGGACTTACGAGCAGTACTTC,CASSLLSGTYEQYF
TRBJ1-2,TRBV6-5,TRBD1,NA,TGTGCCAGCAGTTACGGGTGGGACAGCCTCTATGGCTACACCTTC,CASSYGWDSLYGYTF
TRBJ2-4,TRBV28,TRBD1,NA,TGTGCCAGCAGTTTAGGAGACAGGGAAGACATTCAGTACTTC,CASSLGDREDIQYF
TRBJ1-1,TRBV2,NA,NA,TGTGCCAGCAGTGATCTTGACAAGCCGAACACTGAAGCTTTCTTT,CASSDLDKPNTEAFF
TRBJ1-6,TRBV11-2,TRBD1,NA,TGTGCCAGCAGCACCGGGACAGGGGGCAATTCACCCCTCCACTTT,CASSTGTGGNSPLHF
TRBJ2-7,TRBV7-2,NA,NA,TGTGCCAGCAGTCCAGGGATATTAGGCTACGAGCAGTACTTC,CASSPGILGYEQYF